This T cell receptor (beta chain) was profiled in a study of cytomegalovirus exposure and HLA in healthy donors. In the study overall: Genetic ancestry analysis placed over 65% of the 350 to 500 donors that were genotyped in the Caucasian-associated cluster.

With regard to this clone: The antigen remains unidentified.

The V and J ends lost 3 bases and 6 bases respectively, with 10 bases between them. In germline, CDR1 is SGHTA, CDR2 FQGTGA. There are 13 residues in the CDR3. Findings and caveats of the study: Apparent HLA restriction characterized most CMV-associated TCR beta chains in a later analysis.

Primers included in the PCR were 60 Vbeta and 13 Jbeta primers. The data were produced by immunoSEQ multiplex PCR, yet TCRdb's version contains in-frame clones alone and is incomplete. Among 200,000 or so clones listed, roughly 80% were seen once. Specimen: PBMCs. This chain connects TRBV7-3 to TRBJ2-3, with D unresolved. This receptor was taken from a man aged 45-60 years in good health and CMV-seronegative. The chain's CDR3 is CASSFRPGDTQYF. The DNA for the CDR3 is TGTGCCAGCAGCTTCCGACCCGGGGATACGCAGTATTTT.